This TCR beta chain was found in a study of CD8+ T cells in alopecia areata. Findings and limits, study-wide: Scalp lesions, especially in alopecia totalis/universalis, had higher clonality than normal scalp. Patients shared TCRs less clearly than mice did, possibly for HLA-related reasons.

Extracted RNA was reverse transcribed, and the resulting cDNA served as sequencing template. Sequencing used immunoSEQ multiplex PCR; TCRdb keeps in-frame clones, though not all of them. Among about 140,000 clones listed, about two thirds were seen once. About this clone: No antigen is known for it.

The CDR3 loop spans 14 amino acids. The germline CDR1 and CDR2 sequences are SGHDT and YYEEEE. V was clipped by 2 bases and J by 0 bases, with 9 bases between them. The clonotype comes from a human donor in good health. Material: CD8+ T cells sorted from blood. This chain uses TRBV5-6 with TRBJ2-7; the D is unclear. CDR3 loop: CASSFTDFSYEQYF. The CDR3 region has the DNA TGTGCCAGCAGCTTCACAGACTTCTCCTACGAGCAGTACTTC.